This record covers a single TCR beta chain. The target antigen is unknown. The source material, RNA transcripts, was used to amplify TCR beta CDR3 regions. TCR CDR3 regions were first amplified by RT-PCR with HTBI primers. TCRdb re-called the multiplex PCR reads with MiXCR, one entry per CDR3 protein. This sample yields fewer than 550,000 distinct CDR3 sequences, of which approximately 14% are seen a single time; 11% to 15% belongs to the top ten. J lost 6 bases, V lost 4 bases, and 8 bases had no gene match. The CDR3 contains 15 residues. These data originate in a study of T cells in Graves' hyperthyroidism and ophthalmopathy. Study-wide results and limits: A model of 13 V-J pairs discriminated ophthalmopathy from stable hyperthyroidism. With a median lead of around 5.9 months before onset, the model predicted ophthalmopathy.

Fresh peripheral blood, 10 ml, was the source of the PBMCs. The sequenced sample consisted of blood. This sequence originates from a young woman with Graves' hyperthyroidism. The rearrangement joins TRBV5-7 to TRBJ2-1, with 9 positions matching TRBD1. TRBV5-7 carries the ORF label, with uncertain function. Here the CDR3 reads CASSGGQGSSNEQFF. The CDR3 nucleotides read TGTGCCAGCAGCGGGGGACAGGGAAGCTCCAATGAGCAGTTCTTC.